Presented here are 24 T cell receptor beta chains from one specimen sequenced in a study of T cell repertoires in cytomegalovirus infection. TCRdb re-derived calls from the reads in MiXCR, one entry per CDR3 protein. The sample consists of approximately 500,000 distinct CDR3 sequences, 16% of them appearing once. The sequencing input was CD8+ T cells from PBMCs. The source of these receptors is a human donor in good health (CMV status not recorded). Some clones in this sample may be carry-over from other donors' samples.

This clonotype came up many times. The chain combines TRBV27 with TRBJ1-4; perhaps TRBD1 as D (6 bases). Germline CDR1 and CDR2: MNHEY and SMNVEV (reference sequence). Trimming stripped 7 bases from V and 5 bases from J, with 11 bases between. This CDR3 contains 13 residues. The CDR3 protein is CASTRGQNEKLFF. The CDR3 DNA follows: TGTGCCAGCACACGGGGGCAGAATGAAAAACTGTTTTTT. Together with reference TRBV27 and TRBJ1-4, the CDR3 gives the full variable domain: EAQVTQNPRYLITVTGKKLTVTCSQNMNHEYMSWYRQDPGLGLRQIYYSMNVEVTDKGDVPEGYKVSRKEKRNFPLILESPSPNQTSLYFCASTRGQNEKLFFGSGTQLSVL.

Ten or more counts support this clonotype. The rearrangement links TRBV7-8 to TRBJ2-7; TRBD1 matches 8 bases. Unmatched junction bases numbered 19, after V lost 1 base and J lost 5 bases. Germline CDR1 SGHVS, CDR2 FQNEAQ. The CDR3 runs to 19 residues. DNA for the CDR3: TGTGCCAGCAGCTTAGGATCACCCCAATCACAGGGGGGATTGGACGAGCAGTACTTC. Amino acid sequence: CASSLGSPQSQGGLDEQYF.

Regarding this clonotype: Given a much more abundant clone one base away, this may be a read error. The chain employs TRBV11-2 and TRBJ2-1; TRBD1 is a possible D gene (5 bases). CDR3 length: 15 residues. Germline V gene data show CDR1 as SGHAT and CDR2 as FQNNGV. Trimming took 2 bases from V and 6 from J, leaving 14 bases between them. CDR3 DNA: TGTGCCAGCAGCTTACGGCAGGGTACGATCAATGAGCAGTTCTTC. This gives the protein CASSLRQGTINEQFF.

In the case of this clonotype: One junction end does not reproduce the germline sequence, and a read error may be involved. V usage is TRBV7-8 and J usage is TRBJ2-3; D is tentatively TRBD1 or TRBD2 (6 bases each). This CDR3 has 17 amino acids. Germline CDR1 and CDR2: SGHVS and FQNEAQ. CDR3 loop: CASSLGLSEGGTETPYF. The CDR3, as DNA: TGTGCCAGCAGCTTAGGCCTCAGCGAGGGGGGCACAGAGACGCCGTATTTT.

The genes are TRBV12-5 and TRBJ2-7; D not certain. V was pared by 5 bases and J by 3 bases, with 11 bases between. The CDR3 runs 13 residues. Germline lookup yields CDR1 LGHNT and CDR2 FRNRAP. The CDR3 sequence is CASGPQENYEQYF. CDR3 in DNA: TGTGCTAGTGGTCCCCAGGAAAACTACGAGCAGTACTTC.

The sample holds many counts of this clonotype. The chain is built from TRBV4-1 and TRBJ1-2, with D maybe TRBD1 (5 bases). Germline CDR1 and CDR2: MGHRA and YSYEKL. The length of the CDR3 is 15 residues. V was pared by 1 base and J by 2 bases, with 11 bases between. CDR3 in DNA: TGCGCCAGCAGCCAAGTGGCAGGGACCAACTATGGCTACACCTTC. It codes for CASSQVAGTNYGYTF.

This clonotype was picked up many times. The chain links TRBV7-9 to TRBJ2-5; D ambiguous. Germline CDR1 SEHNR, CDR2 FQNEAQ (reference sequence). The CDR3 runs to 15 residues. Trimming took off 6 bases at V and 0 bases at J, with 14 bases between the two ends. CDR3 nucleotide sequence: TGTGCCAGCAGTCCCCTCCTAGACCACCAAGAGACCCAGTACTTC. Its protein is CASSPLLDHQETQYF.

This clonotype appeared many times. The chain has TRBV12-5 and TRBJ1-5, with TRBD1 identical over 9 bases. In germline, CDR1 is LGHNT, CDR2 FRNRAP. The CDR3 has 15 amino acids. V gave up 2 bases and J gave up 7 bases; unmatched junction bases: 6. CDR3 loop: CASGLTGGAGQPQHF. The CDR3 DNA reads as TGTGCTAGTGGTTTGACAGGGGGCGCGGGACAGCCCCAGCATTTT.

The chain joins TRBV7-9 to TRBJ2-5, with a weak D call TRBD1 (5 bases). The CDR3 has 11 amino acids. Germline values: CDR1 SEHNR, CDR2 FQNEAQ (reference sequence). The germline V and J ends were trimmed by 6 bases and 10 bases, with 12 bases remaining between them. DNA for the CDR3: TGTGCCAGCAGTCTAGGGGTCGACCAGTACTTC. This codes for CASSLGVDQYF.

The chain recombines TRBV5-1 with TRBJ2-5; D gene uncertain. From germline, CDR1 is SGHRS and CDR2 YFSETQ. CDR3 length equals 13 residues. The germline V and J ends were trimmed by 0 bases and 5 bases, with 8 bases remaining between them. The CDR3 coding sequence is TGCGCCAGCAGCTTGGAAAATCTTGAGACCCAGTACTTC. Protein: CASSLENLETQYF.

This chain connects TRBV6-6 to TRBJ2-1; D may be TRBD1 (6 bases). The CDR3 runs to 14 residues. V lost 0 bases and J lost 7, with 10 bases in between. Germline CDR1 and CDR2: MNHNY and SVGAGI (reference sequence). CDR3 sequence reads: CASSYSNRENEQFF. Written as DNA, the CDR3 is TGTGCCAGCAGTTACTCGAACAGGGAAAATGAGCAGTTCTTC.

In its sample, this clonotype was seen many times. The gene calls are TRBV7-3 and TRBJ2-1; D may be TRBD2 (5 bases). The CDR3 spans 13 residues. The V gene lost 5 bases and the J gene lost 7 bases, with 12 bases spanning the gap. Germline lookup yields CDR1 SGHTA and CDR2 FQGTGA. CDR3 DNA: TGTGCCAGCAGCGCCCCGGACTCTAATGAGCAGTTCTTC. It translates to CASSAPDSNEQFF.

This clonotype was seen at least ten times. The J gene is TRBJ2-3, the V gene TRBV7-3; D might be TRBD1 (6 bases). CDR3 length: 14 amino acids. V gave up 3 bases and J gave up 5 bases, with 12 bases separating them. The germline gives CDR1 SGHTA, CDR2 FQGTGA. CDR3 sequence reads: CASSFGLGGDTQYF. Here the CDR3 DNA reads TGTGCCAGCAGCTTTGGTCTAGGGGGAGATACGCAGTATTTT.

V and J are TRBV27 and TRBJ1-6; D perhaps matches TRBD1 (5 bases). V was pared by 4 bases and J by 8 bases, with 12 bases between. CDR3 length equals 14 residues. Germline values: CDR1 MNHEY, CDR2 SMNVEV (reference sequence). The CDR3, as DNA: TGTGCCAGCAGTTCGACAGCGAAATATTCACCCCTCCACTTT. Amino acid sequence: CASSSTAKYSPLHF.

The J gene is TRBJ1-4, the V gene TRBV6-5; D gene unclear. The germline CDR1 and CDR2 sequences are MNHEY and SVGAGI. Trimming took 7 bases from V and 6 from J, leaving 15 bases between them. The CDR3 has 14 amino acids. This CDR3 is CASKEGGADEKLFF. CDR3 nucleotides: TGTGCCAGCAAGGAGGGCGGAGCAGATGAAAAACTGTTTTTT.

This clonotype was seen only a few times. The chain couples TRBV4-1 to TRBJ2-3, with a weak D call TRBD2 (7 bases). The V gene lost 1 base and the J gene lost 6 bases, with 14 bases spanning the gap. The CDR3 is made up of 15 amino acids. From germline, CDR1 is MGHRA and CDR2 YSYEKL. CDR3 sequence reads: CASSQGWRGHDTQYF. The CDR3 bases are TGCGCCAGCAGCCAAGGGTGGCGGGGGCATGATACGCAGTATTTT.

This clonotype came up many times. V usage is TRBV14 and J usage is TRBJ2-6; D not certain. Germline V gene lookup returns CDR1 SGHDN and CDR2 FVKESK. Trimming cost V 1 base and J 2 bases, with 9 bases left between them. This CDR3 is 16 amino acids long. Here the CDR3 reads CASSQVGGPGANVLTF. CDR3 bases: TGTGCCAGCAGCCAAGTTGGTGGGCCTGGGGCCAACGTCCTGACTTTC.

There are a few counts of this clonotype. The gene calls are TRBV19 and TRBJ2-5; D possibly corresponds to TRBD2 (5 bases). The germline CDR1 and CDR2 sequences are LNHDA and SQIVND (reference sequence). The CDR3 extends over 16 amino acids. Between the trimmed V and J ends, which lost 0 bases and 0 bases, there was a span of 11 bases. The CDR3 nucleotides read TGTGCCAGTAGTATAGATGCGCTAGCAGACCAAGAGACCCAGTACTTC. Translation: CASSIDALADQETQYF.

This clonotype was seen repeatedly, ten times or more. The rearrangement links TRBV6-1 to TRBJ1-6, with 7 bases matching TRBD1. The CDR3 spans 17 residues. The J segment lost 3 bases and the V segment lost 7 bases, leaving 12 bases of the junction unmatched. Germline values: CDR1 MNHNS, CDR2 SASEGT. The CDR3 region has the DNA TGTGCCAGCATCAAGAGGGGGCCGGCGGGCTATAATTCACCCCTCCACTTT. Protein sequence: CASIKRGPAGYNSPLHF.

The rearrangement joins TRBV7-6 to TRBJ2-3, with a possible D match to TRBD2 (5 bases). CDR3 size: 14 residues. From germline, CDR1 is SGHVS and CDR2 FNYEAQ. The V end was cut by 4 bases, the J end by 5 bases, with 13 bases between. DNA for the CDR3: TGTGCCAGCAGCTACGGACCCGAGGGAGATACGCAGTATTTT. Translated, it gives CASSYGPEGDTQYF.

This clonotype was seen repeatedly, ten times or more. The rearrangement links TRBV9 to TRBJ1-5, with D possibly matching TRBD1 (6 bases). Trimming pared 3 bases from V and 7 bases from J, leaving 17 bases between. The CDR3 runs to 15 residues. The germline gives CDR1 SGDLS, CDR2 YYNGEE. The CDR3 sequence is CASSASGGQGQPQHF. CDR3 coding DNA: TGTGCCAGCAGCGCCAGCGGGGGGCAAGGCCAGCCCCAGCATTTT.

This clonotype was counted a few times. This chain joins TRBV10-3 and TRBJ2-1; 13 bases match TRBD2. V was clipped by 7 bases and J by 4 bases; unmatched bases: 10. Germline V gene data show CDR1 as ENHRY and CDR2 as SYGVKD. This CDR3 spans 17 amino acids. CDR3 bases: TGTGCCATCAATCCTACTAGCGGGAGGGCCGGTTACAATGAGCAGTTCTTC. As protein: CAINPTSGRAGYNEQFF.

Ten or more counts support this clonotype. The gene calls are TRBV12-5 and TRBJ2-5; the match to TRBD1 covers 10 bases. CDR1 and CDR2 from the germline V gene are LGHNT and FRNRAP. The J segment lost 2 bases and the V segment lost 7 bases, leaving 7 bases of the junction unmatched. The CDR3 contains 15 residues. CDR3 DNA: TGTGCTAGTGCATCCGGGACAGGGGTTCAAGAGACCCAGTACTTC. It encodes CASASGTGVQETQYF.

The rearrangement uses TRBV6-2 or TRBV6-3 and TRBJ2-3; 7 bases agree with TRBD1. The trim removed 6 bases at V and 2 bases at J, leaving 8 bases unmatched. The CDR3 has 15 amino acids. Germline V lookup: CDR1 MNHEY, CDR2 SVGEGT. The CDR3 sequence: CASRSRDRTTDTQYF. The CDR3 coding sequence is TGTGCCAGCAGGTCCCGGGACAGAACCACAGATACGCAGTATTTT.